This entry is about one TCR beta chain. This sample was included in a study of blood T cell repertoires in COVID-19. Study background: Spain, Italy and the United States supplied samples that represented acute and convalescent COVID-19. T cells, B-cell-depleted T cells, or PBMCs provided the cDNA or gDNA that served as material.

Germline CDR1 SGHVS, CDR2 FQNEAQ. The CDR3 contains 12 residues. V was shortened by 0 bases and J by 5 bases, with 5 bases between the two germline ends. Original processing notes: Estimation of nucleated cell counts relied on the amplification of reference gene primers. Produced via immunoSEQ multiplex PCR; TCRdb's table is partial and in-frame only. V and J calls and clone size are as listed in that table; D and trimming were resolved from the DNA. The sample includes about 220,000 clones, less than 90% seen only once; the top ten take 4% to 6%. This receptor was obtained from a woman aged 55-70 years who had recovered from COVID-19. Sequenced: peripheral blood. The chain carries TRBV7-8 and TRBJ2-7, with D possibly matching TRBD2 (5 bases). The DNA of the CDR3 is TGTGCCAGCAGCTTAGCCGGGGACGAGCAGTACTTC. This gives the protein CASSLAGDEQYF.